The TCR beta chain under discussion was sequenced for a study of control samples from healthy donors and cancer patients. Looked up from germline, CDR1 is SGHRS and CDR2 is YFSETQ. The CDR3 loop spans 14 amino acids. Trimming shortened V by 4 bases and J by 0 bases, and 11 bases separated the two germline ends. The repertoire was sequenced with immunoSEQ multiplex PCR; TCRdb's copy has only in-frame clones and lacks some. Among 100,000 to 120,000 clones listed, 70% to 90% were seen once. This chain uses TRBV5-1 with TRBJ2-7; TRBD2 is a possible D gene (5 bases). Sequencing input: PBMCs. This sequence originates from a woman aged 55-69 years with lung cancer. CDR3 DNA sequence: TGCGCCAGCAGCGACCCTGGGAGCTCCTACGAGCAGTACTTC. It specifies CASSDPGSSYEQYF.